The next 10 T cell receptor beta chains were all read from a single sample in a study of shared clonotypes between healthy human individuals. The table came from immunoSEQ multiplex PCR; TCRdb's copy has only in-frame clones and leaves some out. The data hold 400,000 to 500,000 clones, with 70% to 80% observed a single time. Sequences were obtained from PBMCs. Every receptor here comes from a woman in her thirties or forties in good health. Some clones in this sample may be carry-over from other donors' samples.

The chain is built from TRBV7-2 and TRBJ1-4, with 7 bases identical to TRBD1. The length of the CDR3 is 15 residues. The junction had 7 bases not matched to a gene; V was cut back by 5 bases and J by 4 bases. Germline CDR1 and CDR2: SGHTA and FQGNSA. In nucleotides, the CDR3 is TGTGCCAGCAGCGGAGGGACAGTTCTTAATGAAAAACTGTTTTTT. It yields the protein CASSGGTVLNEKLFF.

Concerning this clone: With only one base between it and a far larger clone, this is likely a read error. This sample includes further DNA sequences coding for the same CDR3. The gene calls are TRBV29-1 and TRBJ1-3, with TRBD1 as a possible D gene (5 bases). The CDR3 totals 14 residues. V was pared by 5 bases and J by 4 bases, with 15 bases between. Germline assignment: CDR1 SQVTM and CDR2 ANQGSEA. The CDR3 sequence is CSVNVGGTGNTIYF. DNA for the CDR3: TGCAGCGTTAATGTTGGAGGGACGGGAAACACCATATATTTT.

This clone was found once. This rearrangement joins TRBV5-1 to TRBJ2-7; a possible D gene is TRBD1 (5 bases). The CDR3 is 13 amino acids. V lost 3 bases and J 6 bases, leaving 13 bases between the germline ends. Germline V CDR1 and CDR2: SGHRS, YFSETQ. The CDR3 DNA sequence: TGCGCCAGCAGCTCCGCGACAGAGTTCGAGCAGTACTTC. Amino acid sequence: CASSSATEFEQYF. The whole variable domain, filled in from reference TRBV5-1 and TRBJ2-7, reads KAGVTQTPRYLIKTRGQQVTLSCSPISGHRSVSWYQQTPGQGLQFLFEYFSETQRNKGNFPGRFSGRQFSNSRSEMNVSTLELGDSALYLCASSSATEFEQYFGPGTRLTVT.

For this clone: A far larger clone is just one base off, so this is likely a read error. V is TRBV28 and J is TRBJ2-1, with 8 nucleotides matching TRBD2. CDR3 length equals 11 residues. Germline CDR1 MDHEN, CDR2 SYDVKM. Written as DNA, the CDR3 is TGTACCAGCAGATCCCCGGGAGGGGAGTTCTTC. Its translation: CTSRSPGGEFF.

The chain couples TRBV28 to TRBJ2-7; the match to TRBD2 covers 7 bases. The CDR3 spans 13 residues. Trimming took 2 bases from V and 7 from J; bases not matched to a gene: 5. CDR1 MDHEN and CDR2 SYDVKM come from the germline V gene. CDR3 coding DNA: TGTGCCAGCAGTTTAAGGGCCGGGGGGGAGCAGTACTTC. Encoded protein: CASSLRAGGEQYF.

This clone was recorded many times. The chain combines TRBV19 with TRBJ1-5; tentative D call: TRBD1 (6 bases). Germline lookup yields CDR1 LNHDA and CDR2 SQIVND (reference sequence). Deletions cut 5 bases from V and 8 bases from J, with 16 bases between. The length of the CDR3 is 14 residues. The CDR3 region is CASSPLQGLEPQHF. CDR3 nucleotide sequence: TGTGCCAGTAGTCCCCTACAGGGTCTGGAGCCCCAGCATTTT.

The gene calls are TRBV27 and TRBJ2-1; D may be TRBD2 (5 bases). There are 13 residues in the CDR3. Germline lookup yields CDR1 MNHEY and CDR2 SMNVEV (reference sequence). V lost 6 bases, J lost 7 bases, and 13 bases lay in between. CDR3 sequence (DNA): TGTGCCAGCAGAATCGGGATTAATAATGAGCAGTTCTTC. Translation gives CASRIGINNEQFF.

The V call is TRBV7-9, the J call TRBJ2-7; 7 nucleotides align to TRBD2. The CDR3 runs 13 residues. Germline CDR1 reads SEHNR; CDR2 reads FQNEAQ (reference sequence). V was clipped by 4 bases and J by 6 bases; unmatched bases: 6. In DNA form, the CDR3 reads TGTGCCAGCAGCTGGACTCCGGGGGGCGAGCAGTACTTC. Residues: CASSWTPGGEQYF.

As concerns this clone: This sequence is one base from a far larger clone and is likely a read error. The chain's CDR3 is CAAGQRGGTNGAFF. DNA of the CDR3: TGTGCCGCGGGACAAAGGGGGGGAACTAATGGAGCTTTCTTT. The rearrangement joins TRBV30 to TRBJ1-1; tentatively, D is TRBD1 (6 bases). The ends were cut back, 8 bases at V and 10 bases at J, with 26 bases in the middle. The length of the CDR3 is 14 residues. Germline CDR1 reads GTSNPN; CDR2 reads SVGIG (reference sequence). Filled out from reference TRBV30 and TRBJ1-1, the complete variable domain reads SQTIHQWPATLVQPVGSPLSLECTVEGTSNPNLYWYRQAAGRGLQLLFYSVGIGQISSEVPQNLSASRPQDRQFILSSKKLLLSDSGFYLCAAGQRGGTNGAFFGQGTRLTVV.

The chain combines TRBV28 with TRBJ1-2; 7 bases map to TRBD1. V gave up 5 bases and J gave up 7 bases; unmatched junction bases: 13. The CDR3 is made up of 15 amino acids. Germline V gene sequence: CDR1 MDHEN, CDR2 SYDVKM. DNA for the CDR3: TGTGCCAGCAGTCCAGGGGGGGGAGGCAGGGCTGGCTACACCTTC. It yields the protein CASSPGGGGRAGYTF.